A selection of T cell receptor beta chains follows, all from one sample in a study of naive and memory T cell subsets. One entry per CDR3 protein, called by TCRdb with MiXCR from the 5' RACE reads. Counted here are about 56,000 distinct CDR3 sequences, approximately 8% occurring once; the ten biggest clones make up roughly 9.8%. All receptors come from a female donor in good health. CDR3s include the opening cysteine and the closing phenylalanine or tryptophan. The order of the fields is clone size, J gene, D gene, V gene, CDR3 DNA, CDR3 protein. The D gene is left open where the match is weak. Size values are once, few and many counts, or a class for expanded clones, and some rows have none.

. TRBJ2-1 TRBD1 TRBV6-5 TGTGCCAGCAGAATACAGGGGTCTGAGCAGTTCTTC CASRIQGSEQFF
many TRBJ2-5 . TRBV7-9 TGTGCCACCATGAGTGTTCTCCAAGAGACCCAGTACTTC CATMSVLQETQYF
many TRBJ1-5 . TRBV30 TGTGCCTGGAGTGTACGGGCAGGTCATCAGCCCCAGCATTTT CAWSVRAGHQPQHF
. TRBJ2-3 TRBD1 TRBV20-1 TGCAGTGCTAGAGATGCACAGGGGGCGGGAGATACGCAGTATTTT CSARDAQGAGDTQYF
many TRBJ1-2 TRBD1 TRBV12-3/TRBV12-4 TGTGCCAGCAGTACCCGCGGGGACAGGGCTGGAGGCTACACCTTC CASSTRGDRAGGYTF
. TRBJ2-2 . TRBV29-1 TGCAGCGTTGAAGGTTCAGGGTACGCCGGGGAGCTGTTTTTT CSVEGSGYAGELFF
few TRBJ2-1 . TRBV5-8 TGTGCCAGCAGCCTGGGACAAGAAAACTTTCGCAATGAGCAGTTCTTC CASSLGQENFRNEQFF
. TRBJ2-1 . TRBV4-1 TGCGCCAGCAGCCAACCCCCGAACGTAGACAAGCAGTTCTTC CASSQPPNVDKQFF
many TRBJ2-3 . TRBV28 TGTGCCAGCAGTTCCTCCGGGGACGCAGATACGCAGTATTTT CASSSSGDADTQYF
few TRBJ2-7 TRBD1 TRBV7-9 TGTGCCAGCAGCTTAAGCGGGACAGGGGGCCACGAGCAGTACTTC CASSLSGTGGHEQYF
many TRBJ1-4 . TRBV29-1 TGCAGCGCTGGCGGGGAAGGGGTAACTAATGAAAAACTGTTTTTT CSAGGEGVTNEKLFF
. TRBJ2-5 TRBD2 TRBV11-2 TGTGCCAGCAGCCCCCTGGGGGGGCAAGAGACCCAGTACTTC CASSPLGGQETQYF
. TRBJ2-7 . TRBV10-2 TGCGCCAGCGCAGGGACCTACGAGCAGTACTTC CASAGTYEQYF
. TRBJ2-3 TRBD1 TRBV7-2 TGTGCCAGCAGCTTACTGACAGGGGTGAGGACAGATACGCAGTATTTT CASSLLTGVRTDTQYF
. TRBJ1-3 . TRBV9 TGTGCCAGCAGCGCAAAGGACGGCAAGCTGGGAAACACCATATATTTT CASSAKDGKLGNTIYF
many TRBJ1-1 . TRBV28 TGTGCCAGCAGCTCAAGGATGAACACTGAAGCTTTCTTT CASSSRMNTEAFF
once TRBJ1-2 . TRBV4-2 TGTGCCAGCAGCCACCAAGACGGCGGGTCTGGCGACACCTTC CASSHQDGGSGDTF
many TRBJ1-5 . TRBV15 TGTGCCACCAGCAGAGATAGGTTACAGGGCAACAATCAGCCCCAGCATTTT CATSRDRLQGNNQPQHF
few TRBJ2-3 . TRBV24-1 TGTGCCACTTCGGAGACTAGCACAGATACGCAGTATTTT CATSETSTDTQYF
. TRBJ2-1 TRBD2 TRBV19 TGTGCCAGTAGTATGTTTAGAGCGGGGAGCAATGAGCAGTTCTTC CASSMFRAGSNEQFF
. TRBJ2-6 . TRBV21-1 TGTGCCAGCCAACCATCCTTAGAGGACAGGGGCTACTCTGGGGCCAACGTCCTGACTTTC CASQPSLEDRGYSGANVLTF
many TRBJ1-1 . TRBV6-5 TGTGCCAGCAGTTACTCGAGACTCATCGGGGCTGAAGCTTTCTTT CASSYSRLIGAEAFF
many TRBJ1-2 TRBD1 TRBV12-3/TRBV12-4 TGTGCCAGCAGTCTCGACAGGGGCAGGGGGGGGAACTATGGCTACACCTTC CASSLDRGRGGNYGYTF
. TRBJ2-3 TRBD2 TRBV30 TGTGCCTGGAGTGTCGGCGGGGGGCCATATACGCAGTATTTT CAWSVGGGPYTQYF
few TRBJ2-5 . TRBV5-6 TGTGCCAGCAGCTTGGTCCGGGACAATCAAGAGACCCAGTACTTC CASSLVRDNQETQYF
many TRBJ1-6 . TRBV20-1 TGCAGTGCTAGAGGGGCAGTGCTCTATAATTCACCCCTCCACTTT CSARGAVLYNSPLHF
few TRBJ2-7 . TRBV21-1 TGTGCCAGCAGCAAAGTGGGCAGGAGCGAGCAGTACTTC CASSKVGRSEQYF
few TRBJ1-5 . TRBV20-1 TGCAGTGCACCTCCGGACAGCAATCAGCCCCAGCATTTT CSAPPDSNQPQHF
few TRBJ2-1 . TRBV5-1 TGCGCCAGCAGCGGGACGAGTGGGAGCTCCTACAATGAGCAGTTCTTC CASSGTSGSSYNEQFF
many TRBJ2-1 . TRBV9 TGTGCCAGCAGCGTAGGGGGCCTGGCCTACGATGAGCAGTTCTTC CASSVGGLAYDEQFF
. TRBJ2-1 TRBD2 TRBV4-3 TGCGCCAGCAGCCGATGGAGGGTCTCTAGCGGGGAGACAAACTCATACAATGAGCAGTTCTTC CASSRWRVSSGETNSYNEQFF